This T cell receptor (beta chain) was found in a study of beta chain features in type 1 diabetes. Study summary: Summed over all samples, the examined sorted cells came to 100 million to 130 million.

Expressed TCRB transcripts were sequenced after all isolated RNA was converted to cDNA. Sequencing used immunoSEQ multiplex PCR; TCRdb keeps in-frame clones, though not all of them. This sample has over 150,000 clones, with roughly 8% found just once. Trimming cost V 1 base and J 2 bases; bases outside gene matches: 6. This CDR3 is built from 16 residues. Germline V CDR1 and CDR2: SGHTA, FQGTGA. In this sample, this clone turned up many times. Antigen specificity is unknown. Findings of the study overall: All four CD4+ subsets from Type 1 diabetes patients carried moderately but significantly shorter TCRB CDR3s. cDNA-based sequencing might over-represent cells highly expressing TCR. Patients' naive, central memory and regulatory TCRB repertoires appeared more alike than those of healthy donors.

The sequencing sample was made of central memory CD4+ T cells from blood. The gene calls are TRBV7-3 and TRBJ2-3; TRBD2 aligns across 7 bases. The clonotype comes from a woman aged 40 to 50 with type 1 diabetes. The CDR3 region has the DNA TGTGCCAGCAGCTTAAGACCGGGGGGAACCACAGATACGCAGTATTTT. Protein: CASSLRPGGTTDTQYF.